The present T cell receptor beta chain was sequenced within a study of cytomegalovirus exposure and HLA in healthy donors. General study results and limits: Cytomegalovirus association was listed for about 180 TCR beta chains. Roughly uniform sequencing depth across donors was assumed, possibly incorrectly.

V was shortened by 2 bases and J by 2 bases, with 15 bases between the two germline ends. The CDR3 is made up of 17 amino acids. Per the germline V gene, CDR1 is MNHNS and CDR2 is SASEGT. About this clone: Its specificity is unknown.

The PCR made use of 60 Vbeta and 13 Jbeta primers. The protocol was immunoSEQ multiplex PCR, while the TCRdb copy is restricted to in-frame clones and leaves out a portion. The sample holds around 180,000 clones, approximately 88% seen once. This TCR was sampled from a boy between 10 and 17 years old in good health and CMV-seronegative. The rearrangement joins TRBV6-1 to TRBJ2-2, with D perhaps TRBD2 (7 bases). The sequenced sample was PBMCs. The CDR3 nucleotides read TGTGCCAGCAGTGAAAGGGGGGAGGGTCTAAACACCGGGGAGCTGTTTTTT. This translates into CASSERGEGLNTGELFF.